A single sample gave rise to the 32 T cell receptor beta chains below, sequenced in a study of blood T cell repertoires in COVID-19. The assay was immunoSEQ multiplex PCR, and TCRdb's table has in-frame clones only and misses some. The table includes about 240,000 clones, roughly 81% detected once. The sample consisted of peripheral blood. These receptors all stem from a woman of 80 years or more with COVID-19, enrolled during active disease.

This rearrangement joins TRBV3-1 (or the pseudogene TRBV3-2) to TRBJ1-2; TRBD1 aligns across 7 bases. The germline V gene has CDR1 LGHDT and CDR2 YNNKEL (reference sequence). This CDR3 region has 14 residues. With 6 bases clipped from V and 3 bases from J, the junction kept 7 bases outside the gene matches. The CDR3 DNA sequence: TGTGCCAGCAGAGGGACAGCGAAAGACTATGGCTACACCTTC. Translating it yields CASRGTAKDYGYTF.

The rearrangement links TRBV7-8 to TRBJ2-2, with D unclear. Between the trimmed V and J ends, which lost 5 bases and 7 bases, there was a span of 8 bases. CDR1 is SGHVS and CDR2 is FQNEAQ in the germline V gene. The CDR3 spans 12 residues. This CDR3 reads CASSPYGGELFF. The CDR3 bases are TGTGCCAGCAGCCCATACGGCGGGGAGCTGTTTTTT.

The J gene is TRBJ2-7, the V gene TRBV24-1; D uncertain. The CDR3 totals 14 residues. The V gene's germline CDR1 is KGHDR and CDR2 SFDVKD. Trimming cost V 3 bases and J 2 bases, with 10 bases left between them. The CDR3 loop is CATSDPRKTYEQYF. For the CDR3, the DNA is TGTGCCACCAGTGATCCCAGGAAAACCTACGAGCAGTACTTC.

This clone has just one count. The rearrangement uses TRBV6-5 and TRBJ2-1, with TRBD2 matching 11 bases. The CDR3 runs 16 residues. With 0 bases clipped from V and 5 bases from J, the junction kept 3 bases outside the gene matches. Germline assignment: CDR1 MNHEY and CDR2 SVGAGI. The DNA of the CDR3 is TGTGCCAGCAGTTACTCTAGCGGGAGGGCGAACAATGAGCAGTTCTTC. Its protein product is CASSYSSGRANNEQFF.

V and J are TRBV16 and TRBJ1-1, with D uncertain. In germline, CDR1 is KGHSY, CDR2 FQNENV. The V gene lost 4 bases and the J gene lost 1 base, with 13 bases spanning the gap. The CDR3 is 15 residues long. The CDR3 here is CASSPGRGRNTEAFF. CDR3 DNA: TGTGCCAGCAGCCCAGGACGGGGAAGGAACACTGAAGCTTTCTTT.

The rearrangement links TRBV19 to TRBJ1-1; D possibly corresponds to TRBD1 (5 bases). The CDR3 covers 15 residues. In germline, CDR1 is LNHDA, CDR2 SQIVND (reference sequence). Trimming cost V 5 bases and J 0 bases, with 13 bases left between them. CDR3 residues: CASSAGRLLNTEAFF. As DNA, the CDR3 is TGTGCCAGTAGTGCGGGACGTCTGTTGAACACTGAAGCTTTCTTT.

The chain uses TRBV11-2 and TRBJ2-7, with a weak D call TRBD2 (6 bases). Germline CDR1 SGHAT, CDR2 FQNNGV. The CDR3 totals 15 residues. Trimming removed 5 bases from V and 0 bases from J, with 14 bases in between. The CDR3 spells CASSVLPGLSYEQYF. The CDR3 DNA sequence: TGTGCCAGCAGCGTTCTCCCGGGACTCTCCTACGAGCAGTACTTC.

The chain couples TRBV2 to TRBJ1-1, with TRBD1 as a possible D gene (6 bases). In germline, CDR1 is SNHLY, CDR2 FYNNEI. The CDR3 runs to 13 residues. V lost 7 bases and J lost 0, with 9 bases in between. CDR3 in amino acids: CASTRDMNTEAFF. For the CDR3, the DNA is TGTGCCAGCACAAGGGACATGAACACTGAAGCTTTCTTT.

CDR3 sequence (DNA): TGTGCCAGCAGCTTGGCCAATGGGGGGGAGACCCAGTACTTC. It codes for CASSLANGGETQYF. This rearrangement joins TRBV5-4 to TRBJ2-5; a possible D gene is TRBD2 (6 bases). CDR3 size: 14 residues. The germline V gene has CDR1 SGHNT and CDR2 YYREEE (reference sequence). V dropped 0 bases and J dropped 5 bases, with 11 bases sitting between them.

This chain links TRBV7-6 with TRBJ2-1, with 8 bases aligning to TRBD1. This CDR3 comprises 15 residues. Germline lookup yields CDR1 SGHVS and CDR2 FNYEAQ. Trimming at V came to 5 bases and at J to 5 bases, leaving 8 bases not matched to a gene. CDR3 sequence reads: CASSRTWDRNNEQFF. DNA of the CDR3: TGTGCCAGCAGCCGTACCTGGGACAGGAACAATGAGCAGTTCTTC.

The chain couples TRBV18 to TRBJ1-4; D gene unclear. The ends were cut back, 3 bases at V and 4 bases at J, with 9 bases in the middle. The germline CDR1 and CDR2 sequences are KGHSH and LQKENI. There are 14 residues in the CDR3. For the CDR3, the DNA is TGTGCCAGCTCACCGAGGAGGGATAATGAAAAACTGTTTTTT. Protein product: CASSPRRDNEKLFF.

This sequence joins TRBV7-2 and TRBJ2-2; possible D gene TRBD2, 6 bases. The ends were cut back, 0 bases at V and 5 bases at J, with 7 bases in the middle. The CDR3 contains 14 residues. CDR1 is SGHTA and CDR2 is FQGNSA in the germline V gene. The CDR3, as DNA: TGTGCCAGCAGCTTAGCCGGGAGAACCGGGGAGCTGTTTTTT. Its translation is CASSLAGRTGELFF.

The chain employs TRBV29-1 and TRBJ1-1; D is possibly TRBD1 (6 bases). Trimming stripped 6 bases from V and 7 bases from J, with 9 bases between. Germline V CDR1 and CDR2: SQVTM, ANQGSEA. The CDR3 is 10 amino acids. The CDR3 sequence: CSVADSEAFF. In DNA form, the CDR3 reads TGCAGCGTGGCGGACAGTGAAGCTTTCTTT. The full variable domain, completed using reference TRBV29-1 and TRBJ1-1, is SAVISQKPSRDICQRGTSLTIQCQVDSQVTMMFWYRQQPGQSLTLIATANQGSEATYESGFVIDKFPISRPNLTFSTLTVSNMSPEDSSIYLCSVADSEAFFGQGTRLTVV.

The V and J genes are TRBV6-5 and TRBJ2-7; D uncertain. CDR1 MNHEY and CDR2 SVGAGI come from the germline V gene. The CDR3 spans 16 residues. V lost 0 bases and J lost 1, with 13 bases in between. The CDR3 sequence: CASSYSRSLSSYEQYF. Written as DNA, the CDR3 is TGTGCCAGCAGTTACTCCCGGTCTTTATCGTCCTACGAGCAGTACTTC.

This chain joins TRBV7-3 and TRBJ2-5; tentatively, D is TRBD1 (5 bases). The CDR3 extends over 14 amino acids. CDR1 and CDR2 from the germline V gene are SGHTA and FQGTGA. Trimming removed 5 bases from V and 3 bases from J, with 13 bases in between. CDR3 nucleotide sequence: TGTGCCAGCAGCCCCAGGGCCCCAAAAGAGACCCAGTACTTC. Translation: CASSPRAPKETQYF.

Worth noting for this clone: Other DNA sequences from this sample encode an identical CDR3 as well. This chain links TRBV30 with TRBJ2-7; 9 nucleotides line up with TRBD1. With 3 bases clipped from V and 1 base from J, the junction kept 1 base outside the gene matches. The germline V gene has CDR1 GTSNPN and CDR2 SVGIG (reference sequence). The CDR3 is 13 amino acids. CDR3 loop: CAWRGQGSYEQYF. In DNA form, the CDR3 reads TGTGCCTGGAGGGGACAGGGATCCTACGAGCAGTACTTC.

This chain uses TRBV18 with TRBJ2-2; D is unresolved. The CDR3 spans 14 residues. Germline V gene sequence: CDR1 KGHSH, CDR2 LQKENI. The V end lost 4 bases, the J end lost 6 bases, and 12 bases lay between the germline ends. The chain's CDR3 is CASSQAPLAGELFF. The CDR3 DNA sequence: TGTGCCAGCTCACAAGCCCCCTTGGCCGGGGAGCTGTTTTTT.

This clone occurred a few times. This chain joins TRBV5-5 and TRBJ2-3; D call uncertain. V shed 0 bases and J shed 2 bases, with 4 bases lying between them. Germline CDR1 SGHKS, CDR2 YYEKEE (reference sequence). The CDR3 is 13 residues long. CDR3 nucleotide sequence: TGTGCCAGCAGCTTGGCAAACACAGATACGCAGTATTTT. It encodes CASSLANTDTQYF.

The chain uses TRBV21-1 and TRBJ2-3; the listed D gene, TRBD2, was not tested against the DNA. TRBV21-1 counts as a pseudogene. This CDR3 has 17 amino acids. This chain's CDR3 is CASRISGNLGSQDTQYF. The CDR3 nucleotides read TGTGCCAGCAGAATATCCGGGAACCTAGGGTCGCAAGATACGCAGTATTTT.

The chain carries TRBV5-4 and TRBJ1-2, with D maybe TRBD1 (5 bases). Germline V gene data show CDR1 as SGHNT and CDR2 as YYREEE (reference sequence). This CDR3 is 13 amino acids long. The germline V and J ends were trimmed by 4 bases and 5 bases, with 12 bases remaining between them. The CDR3 is CASSVSRVYGYTF. The DNA for the CDR3 is TGTGCCAGCAGCGTGAGCAGGGTTTATGGCTACACCTTC.

V is TRBV7-9 and J is TRBJ1-1; D unclear. Germline V lookup: CDR1 SEHNR, CDR2 FQNEAQ (reference sequence). This CDR3 has 15 residues. V lost 1 base and J lost 5, with 14 bases in between. The CDR3: CASSLGSGYNTEAFF. The CDR3 DNA sequence: TGTGCCAGCAGCTTAGGGTCCGGGTATAATACTGAAGCTTTCTTT.

The gene calls are TRBV5-5 and TRBJ1-6; no clear D. Trimming stripped 2 bases from V and 7 bases from J, with 4 bases between. The germline V gene has CDR1 SGHKS and CDR2 YYEKEE (reference sequence). This CDR3 is 12 amino acids long. CDR3 region: CASSLLNSPLHF. The CDR3 region has the DNA TGTGCCAGCAGCTTACTAAATTCACCCCTCCACTTT.

The chain is built from TRBV2 and TRBJ1-2; 11 nucleotides align to TRBD1. The CDR3 contains 14 residues. V was pared by 3 bases and J by 8 bases, with 5 bases of the junction left unmatched. Germline V CDR1 and CDR2: SNHLY, FYNNEI. CDR3: CASSELRTGGGYTF. The CDR3 DNA reads as TGTGCCAGCAGTGAGCTGAGGACAGGGGGCGGCTACACCTTC.

The genes are TRBV2 and TRBJ2-2, with 8 bases that match TRBD2. The V gene end was trimmed by 7 bases and the J gene end by 2 bases; junction bases not matched to a gene: 6. CDR1 and CDR2 from the germline V gene are SNHLY and FYNNEI. This CDR3 is 15 amino acids long. CDR3 DNA: TGTGCCAGCAAGCCCACTAGCGGTAACACCGGGGAGCTGTTTTTT. Amino acids: CASKPTSGNTGELFF. Drawing the rest from reference TRBV2 and TRBJ2-2, the complete variable domain is EPEVTQTPSHQVTQMGQEVILRCVPISNHLYFYWYRQILGQKVEFLVSFYNNEISEKSEIFDDQFSVERPDGSNFTLKIRSTKLEDSAMYFCASKPTSGNTGELFFGEGSRLTVL.

V usage is TRBV4-2 and J usage is TRBJ2-7; D call uncertain. The CDR3 consists of 15 residues. V shed 5 bases and J shed 7 bases, with 21 bases lying between them. From germline, CDR1 is LGHNA and CDR2 YNFKEQ. The CDR3 is CASSEGWASFREQYF. The DNA of the CDR3 is TGTGCCAGCAGCGAAGGGTGGGCCTCCTTCCGGGAGCAGTACTTC.

The V and J genes are TRBV7-6 and TRBJ2-3, with 13 nucleotides matching TRBD2. Germline V gene data show CDR1 as SGHVS and CDR2 as FNYEAQ. CDR3 length equals 17 residues. V lost 4 bases to trimming and J lost 3 bases; unmatched junction nucleotides: 7. The DNA of the CDR3 is TGTGCCAGCAGCTCCGGGACTAGCGGGACTTGGACAGATACGCAGTATTTT. As protein: CASSSGTSGTWTDTQYF.

The CDR3: CASSFSTRNTIYF. The CDR3 coding sequence is TGTGCCAGCAGCTTTTCCACAAGAAACACCATATATTTT. The chain links TRBV7-2 to TRBJ1-3; D remains unclear. Per germline, CDR1 SGHTA and CDR2 FQGNSA. The CDR3 runs 13 residues. Trimming shortened V by 3 bases and J by 5 bases, and 8 bases separated the two germline ends.

This clone was recorded only once. The chain couples TRBV28 to TRBJ2-5; a possible D gene is TRBD2 (7 bases). The V end was cut by 5 bases, the J end by 5 bases, with 12 bases between. In germline, CDR1 is MDHEN, CDR2 SYDVKM. The CDR3 is 13 amino acids. CDR3 amino acids: CASSRGGGETQYF. Here the CDR3 DNA reads TGTGCCAGCAGTCGAGGGGGAGGGGAGACCCAGTACTTC.

The chain combines TRBV19 with TRBJ1-2; the match to TRBD1 covers 7 bases. The CDR3 is 15 residues long. J lost 0 bases, V lost 4 bases, and 5 bases had no gene match. Germline CDR1 LNHDA, CDR2 SQIVND (reference sequence). CDR3 DNA: TGTGCCAGTAGTAAAGGGACAGTGTCTAACTATGGCTACACCTTC. The encoded protein is CASSKGTVSNYGYTF.

The chain employs TRBV2 and TRBJ2-7; D ambiguous. The CDR3 is made up of 12 amino acids. The germline CDR1 and CDR2 sequences are SNHLY and FYNNEI. V was shortened by 10 bases and J by 2 bases, with 12 bases between the two germline ends. The CDR3 DNA reads TGTGCCACCCTACGTTTGGCCTACGAGCAGTACTTC. Amino acids: CATLRLAYEQYF.

The rearrangement joins TRBV18 to TRBJ2-2; the D gene is possibly TRBD2 (5 bases). Germline V gene data show CDR1 as KGHSH and CDR2 as LQKENI. The CDR3 runs 15 residues. The V end lost 3 bases, the J end lost 5 bases, and 13 bases lay between the germline ends. The CDR3 bases are TGTGCCAGCTCACCTAGGACTTCGCAGACCGGGGAGCTGTTTTTT. It is translated as CASSPRTSQTGELFF.

The V and J genes are TRBV9 and TRBJ2-3; a weak D match, TRBD2 (5 bases). V gave up 4 bases and J gave up 1 base, with 13 bases separating them. Germline lookup yields CDR1 SGDLS and CDR2 YYNGEE. The CDR3 is made up of 15 amino acids. Here the CDR3 reads CASSPREGGTDTQYF. The DNA for the CDR3 is TGTGCCAGCAGCCCCCGGGAAGGAGGCACAGATACGCAGTATTTT.